Listed below are T cell receptor beta chains from one sample, sequenced in a study of T cells in localized non-small cell lung cancer. Using immunoSEQ multiplex PCR, the repertoire was profiled, and TCRdb retains in-frame clones only, with some absent. The table records tens of thousands of clones, more than 80% of them present only once. The sequenced sample was peripheral blood, obtained before any cancer treatment. These receptors were collected from a male donor older than 55 with stage III squamous cell lung carcinoma. CDR3s include the opening cysteine and the closing phenylalanine or tryptophan. The D gene is left open where the match is weak. Part of the rows lack a size; the others show once, few, many or a class for expanded clones.

abundance: .; j_gene: TRBJ2-5; d_gene: .; v_gene: TRBV15; CDR3aa: CATSRLPGGAQTQYF; CDR3nt: TGTGCCACCAGCAGACTCCCCGGGGGCGCGCAGACCCAGTACTTC
abundance: .; j_gene: TRBJ2-1; d_gene: .; v_gene: TRBV7-6; CDR3aa: CASSSRGGNEQFF; CDR3nt: TGTGCCAGCAGCTCCAGGGGAGGCAATGAGCAGTTCTTC
abundance: .; j_gene: TRBJ1-3; d_gene: .; v_gene: TRBV10-2; CDR3aa: CATGTGPGNTIYF; CDR3nt: TGCGCCACGGGGACGGGTCCGGGAAACACCATATATTTT
abundance: .; j_gene: TRBJ1-3; d_gene: .; v_gene: TRBV2; CDR3aa: CASSTTALSGNTIYF; CDR3nt: TGTGCCAGCAGCACGACGGCTCTCTCTGGAAACACCATATATTTT
abundance: .; j_gene: TRBJ2-3; d_gene: TRBD2; v_gene: TRBV5-8; CDR3aa: CASSHRGGGALDTQYF; CDR3nt: TGTGCCAGCAGCCACCGAGGCGGGGGGGCTCTAGATACGCAGTATTTT
abundance: .; j_gene: TRBJ1-3; d_gene: .; v_gene: TRBV18; CDR3aa: CASSLKTYSGNTIYF; CDR3nt: TGTGCCAGCTCACTGAAGACATACTCTGGAAACACCATATATTTT
abundance: .; j_gene: TRBJ2-7; d_gene: .; v_gene: TRBV6-1; CDR3aa: CASSRYSYEQYF; CDR3nt: TGTGCCAGCAGTCGTTACTCCTACGAGCAGTACTTC
abundance: .; j_gene: TRBJ2-4; d_gene: TRBD2; v_gene: TRBV6-1; CDR3aa: CASSQGSSGGVQYF; CDR3nt: TGTGCCAGCAGTCAAGGGTCTAGCGGAGGGGTTCAGTACTTC
abundance: .; j_gene: TRBJ2-7; d_gene: .; v_gene: TRBV5-5; CDR3aa: CASSLSGVGPLYEQYF; CDR3nt: TGTGCCAGCAGCTTATCAGGTGTAGGTCCACTTTACGAGCAGTACTTC
abundance: .; j_gene: TRBJ1-1; d_gene: .; v_gene: TRBV30; CDR3aa: CAWSGEVLGTEAFF; CDR3nt: TGTGCCTGGAGTGGTGAGGTTTTGGGCACTGAAGCTTTCTTT
abundance: once; j_gene: TRBJ2-2; d_gene: .; v_gene: TRBV7-2; CDR3aa: CASSPPGGELFF; CDR3nt: TGTGCCAGCAGCCCCCCCGGGGGGGAGCTGTTTTTT
abundance: .; j_gene: TRBJ2-7; d_gene: .; v_gene: TRBV11-2; CDR3aa: CASSAGSMGYEQYF; CDR3nt: TGTGCCAGCAGCGCAGGGTCGATGGGCTACGAGCAGTACTTC
abundance: .; j_gene: TRBJ1-4; d_gene: .; v_gene: TRBV19; CDR3aa: CASSRDSLKKLFF; CDR3nt: TGTGCCAGTAGTAGGGACTCCCTGAAGAAACTGTTTTTT
abundance: .; j_gene: TRBJ1-2; d_gene: .; v_gene: TRBV11-2; CDR3aa: CASSLEADYGYTF; CDR3nt: TGTGCCAGCAGCTTAGAAGCAGACTATGGCTACACCTTC
abundance: .; j_gene: TRBJ2-5; d_gene: .; v_gene: TRBV14; CDR3aa: CASSQGGTSMQETQYF; CDR3nt: TGTGCCAGCAGCCAAGGAGGGACCTCGATGCAAGAGACCCAGTACTTC
abundance: few; j_gene: TRBJ2-5; d_gene: .; v_gene: TRBV29-1; CDR3aa: CSVVGRAQETQYF; CDR3nt: TGCAGCGTTGTCGGGCGGGCGCAAGAGACCCAGTACTTC